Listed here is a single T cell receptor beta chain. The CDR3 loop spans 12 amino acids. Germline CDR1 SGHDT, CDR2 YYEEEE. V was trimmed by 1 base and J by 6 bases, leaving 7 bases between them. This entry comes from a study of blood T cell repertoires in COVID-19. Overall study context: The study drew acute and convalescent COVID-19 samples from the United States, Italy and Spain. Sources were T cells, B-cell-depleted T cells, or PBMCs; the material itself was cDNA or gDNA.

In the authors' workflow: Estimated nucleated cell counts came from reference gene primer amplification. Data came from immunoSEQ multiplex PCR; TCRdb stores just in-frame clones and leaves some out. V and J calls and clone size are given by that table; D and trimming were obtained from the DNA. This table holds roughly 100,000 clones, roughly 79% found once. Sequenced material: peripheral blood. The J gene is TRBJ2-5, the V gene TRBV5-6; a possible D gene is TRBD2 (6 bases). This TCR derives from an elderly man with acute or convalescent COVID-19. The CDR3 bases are TGTGCCAGCAGCTTGCTAGCGCAGACCCAGTACTTC. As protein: CASSLLAQTQYF.